The entry below describes one TCR beta chain. Its specificity is unknown. Here immunoSEQ multiplex PCR was the method, and the copy in TCRdb shows in-frame clones only, minus some. The sample includes approximately 12,000 clones, more than 65% of them seen just once. This CDR3 is built from 14 residues. V shed 4 bases and J shed 2 bases, with 11 bases lying between them. CDR1 is SGHRS, CDR2 YFSETQ, per germline. This record belongs to a study of T cell repertoires in ileal Crohn's disease. At the level of the study: At surgery, 35% to 40% of patients smoked, with median disease duration approximately 7.3 years.

Eligibility required adulthood, ileal or ileocolonic Crohn's disease and indicated ileocolonic resection. Whole-study findings and limits: Active smokers at surgery had more clonal expansions than non-smokers. Compared with CD4 T cells, sorted CD8 cells carried more expanded clones.

Material: ileal tissue. This receptor was taken from an adult with Crohn's disease. The V call is TRBV5-1, the J call TRBJ2-3; perhaps TRBD2 as D (6 bases). The CDR3 is CASSVGLITDTQYF. CDR3 in DNA: TGCGCCAGCAGCGTCGGACTAATCACAGATACGCAGTATTTT.